This T cell receptor beta chain was identified during a study of blood T cell repertoires in COVID-19. For the study at large: Acute-phase and convalescent COVID-19 samples originated in the United States, Italy and Spain. Sample material is recorded as cDNA or gDNA derived from T cells, B-cell-depleted T cells, or PBMCs.

Trimming at V came to 4 bases and at J to 2 bases, leaving 6 bases not matched to a gene. The CDR3 length is 15 residues. CDR1 is MRHNA, CDR2 SNTAGT, per germline. Authors' processing steps: By means of reference gene primer amplification, nucleated cell counts were estimated. Some clones are missing from TCRdb's copy, which holds only in-frame ones; the method was immunoSEQ multiplex PCR. D and trimming were read from the DNA, whereas the V and J calls and clone size are those reported in that table. This sample yields about 45,000 clones, of which about 86% are seen a single time; approximately 6% belongs to the top ten.

The chain links TRBV6-4 to TRBJ2-3; 7 bases line up with TRBD2. Input material: peripheral blood. This clonotype was obtained from an elderly woman with acute or convalescent COVID-19. The CDR3 DNA reads as TGTGCCAGCAGTGCTCGGGGGGATTACACAGATACGCAGTATTTT. This translates into CASSARGDYTDTQYF.